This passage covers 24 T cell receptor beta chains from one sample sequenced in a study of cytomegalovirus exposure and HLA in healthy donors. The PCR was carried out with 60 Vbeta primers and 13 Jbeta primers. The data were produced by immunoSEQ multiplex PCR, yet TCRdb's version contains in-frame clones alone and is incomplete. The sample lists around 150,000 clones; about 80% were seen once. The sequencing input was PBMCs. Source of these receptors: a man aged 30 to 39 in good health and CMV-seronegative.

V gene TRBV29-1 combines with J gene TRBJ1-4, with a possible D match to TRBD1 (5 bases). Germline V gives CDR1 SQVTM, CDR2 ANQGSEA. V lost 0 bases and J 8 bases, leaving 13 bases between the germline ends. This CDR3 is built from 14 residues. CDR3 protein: CSVEEDGGEEKLFF. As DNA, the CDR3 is TGCAGCGTTGAAGAGGACGGGGGGGAGGAAAAACTGTTTTTT.

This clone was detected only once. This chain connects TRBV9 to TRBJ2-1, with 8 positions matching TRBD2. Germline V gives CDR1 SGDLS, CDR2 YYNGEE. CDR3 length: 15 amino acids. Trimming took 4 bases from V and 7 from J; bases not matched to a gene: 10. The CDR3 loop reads CASSPGLASGNEQFF. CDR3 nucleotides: TGTGCCAGCAGCCCCGGACTAGCCTCGGGAAATGAGCAGTTCTTC. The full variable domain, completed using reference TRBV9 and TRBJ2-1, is DSGVTQTPKHLITATGQRVTLRCSPRSGDLSVYWYQQSLDQGLQFLIQYYNGEERAKGNILERFSAQQFPDLHSELNLSSLELGDSALYFCASSPGLASGNEQFFGPGTRLTVL.

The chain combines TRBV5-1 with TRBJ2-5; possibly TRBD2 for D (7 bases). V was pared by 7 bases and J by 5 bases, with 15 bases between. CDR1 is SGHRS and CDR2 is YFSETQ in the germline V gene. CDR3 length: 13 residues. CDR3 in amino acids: CASARGAGETQYF. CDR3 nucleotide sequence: TGCGCCAGCGCCCGGGGGGCCGGGGAGACCCAGTACTTC.

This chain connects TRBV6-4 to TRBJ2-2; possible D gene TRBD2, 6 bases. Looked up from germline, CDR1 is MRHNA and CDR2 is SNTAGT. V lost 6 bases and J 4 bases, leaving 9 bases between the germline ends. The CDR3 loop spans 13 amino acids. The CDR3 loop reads CASSDGSTGELFF. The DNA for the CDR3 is TGTGCCAGCAGCGACGGGAGCACCGGGGAGCTGTTTTTT.

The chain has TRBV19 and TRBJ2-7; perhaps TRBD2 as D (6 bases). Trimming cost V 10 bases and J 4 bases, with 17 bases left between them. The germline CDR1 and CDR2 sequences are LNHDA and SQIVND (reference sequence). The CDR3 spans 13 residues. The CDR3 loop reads CATSGDPIYEQYF. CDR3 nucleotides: TGTGCCACCTCGGGGGACCCGATATACGAGCAGTACTTC.

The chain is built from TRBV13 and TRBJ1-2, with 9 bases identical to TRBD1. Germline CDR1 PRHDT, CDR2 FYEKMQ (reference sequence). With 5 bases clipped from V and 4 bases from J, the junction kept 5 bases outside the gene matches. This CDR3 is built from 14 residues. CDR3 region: CASSPGQGPYGYTF. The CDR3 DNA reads TGTGCCAGCAGCCCTGGACAGGGGCCCTATGGCTACACCTTC.

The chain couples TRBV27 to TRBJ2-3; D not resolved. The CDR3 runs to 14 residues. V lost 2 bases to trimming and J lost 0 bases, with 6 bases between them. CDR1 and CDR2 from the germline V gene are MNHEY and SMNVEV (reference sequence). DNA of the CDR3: TGTGCCAGCAGTTTAGCGGCTAGCACAGATACGCAGTATTTT. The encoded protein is CASSLAASTDTQYF.

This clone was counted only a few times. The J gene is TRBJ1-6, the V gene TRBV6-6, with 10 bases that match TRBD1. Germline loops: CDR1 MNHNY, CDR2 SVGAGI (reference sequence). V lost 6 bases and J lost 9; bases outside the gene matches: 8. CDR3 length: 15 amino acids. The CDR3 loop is CASSSGTGVSSPLHF. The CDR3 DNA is TGTGCCAGCAGCTCCGGGACAGGGGTTTCTTCACCCCTCCACTTT.

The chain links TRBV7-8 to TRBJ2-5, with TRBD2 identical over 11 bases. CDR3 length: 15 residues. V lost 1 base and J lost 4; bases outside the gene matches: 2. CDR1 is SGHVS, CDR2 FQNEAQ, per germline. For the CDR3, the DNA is TGTGCCAGCAGCTTAGTTAGCGGGAGGGGAGAGACCCAGTACTTC. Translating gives CASSLVSGRGETQYF.

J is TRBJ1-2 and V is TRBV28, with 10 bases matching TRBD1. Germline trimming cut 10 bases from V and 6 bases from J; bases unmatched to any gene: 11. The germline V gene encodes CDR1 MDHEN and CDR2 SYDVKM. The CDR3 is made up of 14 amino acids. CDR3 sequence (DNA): TGTGCCACCGTAACCGGGACAGGGGTTGATGGCTACACCTTC. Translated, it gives CATVTGTGVDGYTF.

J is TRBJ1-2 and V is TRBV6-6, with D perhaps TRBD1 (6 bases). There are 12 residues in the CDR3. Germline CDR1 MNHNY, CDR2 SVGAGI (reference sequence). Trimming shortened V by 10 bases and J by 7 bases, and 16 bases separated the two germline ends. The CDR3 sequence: CAIGGGAPGYTF. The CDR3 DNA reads TGTGCCATCGGTGGGGGGGCGCCTGGCTACACCTTC.

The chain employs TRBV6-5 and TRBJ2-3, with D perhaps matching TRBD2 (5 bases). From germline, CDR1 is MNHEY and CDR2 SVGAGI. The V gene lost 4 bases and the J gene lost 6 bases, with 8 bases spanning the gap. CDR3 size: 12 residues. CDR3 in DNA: TGTGCCAGCAGTTTACGAGGGGATACGCAGTATTTT. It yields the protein CASSLRGDTQYF.

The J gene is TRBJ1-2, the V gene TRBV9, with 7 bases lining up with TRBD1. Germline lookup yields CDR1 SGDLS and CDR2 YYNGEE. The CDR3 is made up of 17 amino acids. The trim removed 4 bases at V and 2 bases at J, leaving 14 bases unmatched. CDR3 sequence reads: CASSLGGGEFSNYGYTF. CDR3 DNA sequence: TGTGCCAGCAGCCTCGGAGGGGGCGAATTCAGCAACTATGGCTACACCTTC. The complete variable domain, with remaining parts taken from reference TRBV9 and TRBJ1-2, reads DSGVTQTPKHLITATGQRVTLRCSPRSGDLSVYWYQQSLDQGLQFLIQYYNGEERAKGNILERFSAQQFPDLHSELNLSSLELGDSALYFCASSLGGGEFSNYGYTFGSGTRLTVV.

Here the CDR3 reads CASSHQAGADRGELFF. The CDR3 DNA reads as TGTGCCAGCAGCCACCAGGCGGGGGCCGATCGTGGGGAGCTGTTTTTT. The chain carries TRBV4-2 and TRBJ2-2, with D tentatively TRBD2 (7 bases). The CDR3 contains 16 residues. Germline lookup yields CDR1 LGHNA and CDR2 YNFKEQ. The V end lost 3 bases, the J end lost 8 bases, and 19 bases lay between the germline ends.

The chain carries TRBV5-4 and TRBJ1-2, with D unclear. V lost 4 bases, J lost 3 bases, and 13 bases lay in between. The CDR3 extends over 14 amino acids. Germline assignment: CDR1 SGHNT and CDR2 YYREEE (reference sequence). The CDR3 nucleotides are TGTGCCAGCAGCGGCCGTCCACCCTACTATGGCTACACCTTC. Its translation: CASSGRPPYYGYTF.

As DNA, the CDR3 is TGTGCCAGCAGCCCCGACCCGGGTCAGTCTGGCTACACCTTC. It is translated as CASSPDPGQSGYTF. The chain recombines TRBV9 with TRBJ1-2; D is ambiguous. With 4 bases removed from V and 7 bases from J, the gap between germline ends came to 17 bases. The CDR3 length is 14 residues. In germline, CDR1 is SGDLS, CDR2 YYNGEE.

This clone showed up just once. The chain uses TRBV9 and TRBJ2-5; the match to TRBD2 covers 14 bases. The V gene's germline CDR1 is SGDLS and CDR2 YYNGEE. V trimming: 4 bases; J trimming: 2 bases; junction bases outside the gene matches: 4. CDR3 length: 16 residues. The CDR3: CASSLGLAGGQETQYF. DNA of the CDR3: TGTGCCAGCAGCCTAGGACTAGCGGGAGGACAAGAGACCCAGTACTTC.

The CDR3 sequence: CASSPENSYEQYF. The CDR3 nucleotides read TGTGCCAGCTCACCAGAGAACTCCTACGAGCAGTACTTC. V gene TRBV18 combines with J gene TRBJ2-7; the D is unclear. The CDR3 extends over 13 amino acids. Germline CDR1 and CDR2: KGHSH and LQKENI. Trimming stripped 2 bases from V and 0 bases from J, with 5 bases between. The full variable domain, its missing parts supplied by reference TRBV18 and TRBJ2-7, is NAGVMQNPRHLVRRRGQEARLRCSPMKGHSHVYWYRQLPEEGLKFMVYLQKENIIDESGMPKERFSAEFPKEGPSILRIQQVVRGDSAAYFCASSPENSYEQYFGPGTRLTVT.

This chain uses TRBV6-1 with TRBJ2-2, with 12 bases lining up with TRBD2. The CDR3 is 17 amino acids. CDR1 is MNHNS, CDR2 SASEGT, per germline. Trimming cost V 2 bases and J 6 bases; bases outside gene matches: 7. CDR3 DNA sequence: TGTGCCAGCAGTGAATACCCTAGCGGGAGGGCCTCCGGGGAGCTGTTTTTT. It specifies CASSEYPSGRASGELFF.

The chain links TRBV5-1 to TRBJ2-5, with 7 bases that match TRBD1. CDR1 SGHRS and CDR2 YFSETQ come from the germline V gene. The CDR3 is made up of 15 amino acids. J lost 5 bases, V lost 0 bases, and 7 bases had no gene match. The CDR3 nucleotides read TGCGCCAGCAGCTTGGGGCAGGGGGATATGGAGACCCAGTACTTC. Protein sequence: CASSLGQGDMETQYF.

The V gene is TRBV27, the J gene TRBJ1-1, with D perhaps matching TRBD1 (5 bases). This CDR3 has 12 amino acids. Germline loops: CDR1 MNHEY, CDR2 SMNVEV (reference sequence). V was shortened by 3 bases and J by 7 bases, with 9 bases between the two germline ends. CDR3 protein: CASSFPQGEAFF. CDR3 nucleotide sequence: TGTGCCAGCAGTTTCCCTCAGGGTGAAGCTTTCTTT.

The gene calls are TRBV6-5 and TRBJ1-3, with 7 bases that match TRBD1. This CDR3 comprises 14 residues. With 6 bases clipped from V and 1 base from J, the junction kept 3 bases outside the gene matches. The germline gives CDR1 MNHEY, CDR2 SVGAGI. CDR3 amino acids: CASRRQGSGNTIYF. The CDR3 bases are TGTGCCAGCAGACGACAGGGATCTGGAAACACCATATATTTT.

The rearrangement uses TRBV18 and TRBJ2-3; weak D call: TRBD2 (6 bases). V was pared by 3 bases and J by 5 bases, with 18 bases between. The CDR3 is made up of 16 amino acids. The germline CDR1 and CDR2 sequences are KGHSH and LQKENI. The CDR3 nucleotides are TGTGCCAGCTCACCCCGCGGGGCAGGGTTAAGAGATACGCAGTATTTT. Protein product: CASSPRGAGLRDTQYF.

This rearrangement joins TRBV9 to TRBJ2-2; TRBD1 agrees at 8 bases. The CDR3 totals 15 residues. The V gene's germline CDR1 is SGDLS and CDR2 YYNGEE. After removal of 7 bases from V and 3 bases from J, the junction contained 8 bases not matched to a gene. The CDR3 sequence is CASSGQGADTGELFF. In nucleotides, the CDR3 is TGTGCCAGCTCGGGTCAGGGGGCGGACACCGGGGAGCTGTTTTTT.